This section outlines one TCR beta chain sequence together with its context. This clone was counted only a few times. This receptor's antigen is unknown. No base qualities exist here, and no much larger clone lies one base off it. This specimen belongs to a study of T cell changes during pregnancy in multiple sclerosis (dated by TCRdb to the late 2010s). A note on the overall study: Changes in the T cell repertoire over the course of pregnancy were examined in this study in women with multiple sclerosis.

The library was built by means of the immunoSEQ multiplex PCR assay. TCRdb obtained this table from immuneACCESS and retained in-frame rearrangements with V and J assigned. These tables miss some clones; where compared with another copy, unresolved V genes account for less than half of the shortfall, and the remainder is unexplained. Here the sample has fewer than 40,000 clones; about nine tenths occur a single time. Of the sample, about 9.6% is held by the ten largest clones. The CDR1 and CDR2 encoded by the germline V gene (reference sequence) are GTSNPN and SVGIG. The CDR3 numbers 13 residues from cysteine through phenylalanine. Kept here is only the CDR3 DNA, which spans 39 bases and is read in frame from base 1. V lost 4 bases and J lost 11 bases; the stretch between them is 20 bases long.

The source material was CD8+ T cells from peripheral blood mononuclear cells, sampled in the first trimester of pregnancy. This clonotype originated in a female donor with multiple sclerosis, enrolled in a pregnancy study. The sequence links TRBV30 to TRBJ1-1, with TRBD1 tentatively as D gene (5 bases match). The CDR3 in this case is CAWTPPLGLRAFF. The nucleotides are TGTGCCTGGACTCCCCCATTGGGACTTCGGGCTTTCTTT.